These 20 T cell receptor beta chains originate from one sample sequenced in a study of T-cell reconstitution after alpha-beta-depleted transplantation in children. Unique molecular identifiers featured in how the TCRbeta library was prepared. TCRdb re-called the PCR reads with MiXCR, one entry per CDR3 protein. The table lists about 120,000 distinct CDR3 sequences, 10% of them singletons, with around 8.2% in the top ten. The specimen comprised PBMCs from the stem cell graft donor, sampled from the stem cell graft. These receptors all come from a human donor who donated a stem cell graft to a child with acute lymphoblastic leukemia.

This clonotype was seen repeatedly, ten times or more. V and J are TRBV12-3 or TRBV12-4 and TRBJ1-2; TRBD1 matches 8 bases. Trimming took 5 bases from V and 2 from J; bases not matched to a gene: 4. This CDR3 has 14 residues. Here the CDR3 reads CASSTGQGNYGYTF. DNA for the CDR3: TGTGCCAGCAGTACCGGACAGGGCAACTATGGCTACACCTTC.

The chain is built from TRBV28 and TRBJ1-6; no definite D call. Trimming pared 7 bases from V and 9 bases from J, leaving 16 bases between. The CDR3 consists of 14 residues. Germline CDR1 MDHEN, CDR2 SYDVKM. The CDR3 DNA reads TGTGCCAGCACCCCTCCGGGAAGGAGTTCACCCCTCCACTTT. Encoded protein: CASTPPGRSSPLHF.

The table lists this clonotype with a few counts. The J gene is TRBJ2-1, the V gene TRBV11-2, with 7 bases lining up with TRBD2. The germline gives CDR1 SGHAT, CDR2 FQNNGV. V lost 2 bases and J lost 1; bases outside the gene matches: 8. This CDR3 region has 17 residues. This chain's CDR3 is CASSLRASGTSYNEQFF. The CDR3, as DNA: TGTGCCAGCAGCTTAAGGGCTAGCGGAACTTCCTACAATGAGCAGTTCTTC.

This clonotype was seen many times. The chain employs TRBV5-6 and TRBJ2-4; TRBD2 agrees at 8 bases. CDR1 and CDR2 from the germline V gene are SGHDT and YYEEEE. V lost 4 bases and J lost 13; bases outside the gene matches: 7. The CDR3 is 12 amino acids. The CDR3 nucleotides read TGTGCCAGCAGCCCGGGGGGGACGGACCAGTACTTC. Amino acids: CASSPGGTDQYF.

In its sample, this clonotype was seen many times. This chain links TRBV12-3 or TRBV12-4 with TRBJ1-1, with a possible D match to TRBD1 (5 bases). The length of the CDR3 is 14 residues. V was pared by 3 bases and J by 0 bases, with 8 bases between. The CDR3 DNA reads TGTGCCAGCAGTTTTGGGGGGGTGAACACTGAAGCTTTCTTT. It specifies CASSFGGVNTEAFF.

This clonotype was observed at least ten times. The J gene is TRBJ2-2, the V gene TRBV7-9, with D perhaps matching TRBD1 (5 bases). The CDR3 has 15 amino acids. Germline CDR1 is SEHNR and CDR2 is FQNEAQ (reference sequence). Trimming took 7 bases from V and 6 from J, leaving 18 bases between them. The CDR3 DNA sequence: TGTGCCAGCAACTCGGGCAGGGTTCCGGCCGGGGAGCTGTTTTTT. Translation: CASNSGRVPAGELFF.

To note about this clonotype: This may be a read error: a much more frequent sequence differs by one nucleotide. The rearrangement joins TRBV5-5 to TRBJ1-1; D uncertain. V lost 2 bases, J lost 5 bases, and 13 bases lay in between. CDR1 and CDR2 from the germline V gene are SGHKS and YYEKEE (reference sequence). The CDR3 consists of 14 residues. The CDR3, as DNA: TGTGCCAGCAGCTTCCCGGGAGCGCTAACTGAAGCTTTCTTT. Amino acid sequence: CASSFPGALTEAFF.

This clonotype was recorded many times. The chain is built from TRBV5-1 and TRBJ2-3, with 8 bases lining up with TRBD2. V dropped 5 bases and J dropped 6; count of bases not matched to a gene: 11. Germline lookup yields CDR1 SGHRS and CDR2 YFSETQ. The CDR3 consists of 15 residues. For the CDR3, the DNA is TGCGCCAGCAGAGGCGGGGGGCAGGGTCTTGATACGCAGTATTTT. It codes for CASRGGGQGLDTQYF.

This clonotype was seen ten or more times. The rearrangement joins TRBV24-1 to TRBJ2-3; 13 nucleotides agree with TRBD2. The CDR3 sequence is 16 residues long. Germline values: CDR1 KGHDR, CDR2 SFDVKD. The trim removed 2 bases at V and 3 bases at J, leaving 1 base unmatched. CDR3 in DNA: TGTGCCACCAGTGATTGGACTAGCGGGAGTACAGATACGCAGTATTTT. Translation: CATSDWTSGSTDTQYF.

This clonotype was detected ten times or more. The genes are TRBV30 and TRBJ1-1; no reliable D call. Germline loops: CDR1 GTSNPN, CDR2 SVGIG (reference sequence). V lost 2 bases and J 4 bases, leaving 11 bases between the germline ends. The CDR3 consists of 13 residues. CDR3 bases: TGTGCCTGGAGTCCCGCGGGGTCCACTGAAGCTTTCTTT. Translating it yields CAWSPAGSTEAFF.

This clonotype has at least ten counts. This chain connects TRBV5-1 to TRBJ2-6, with D maybe TRBD2 (6 bases). Germline V lookup: CDR1 SGHRS, CDR2 YFSETQ. The CDR3 extends over 15 amino acids. The V gene lost 4 bases and the J gene lost 2 bases, with 10 bases spanning the gap. This CDR3 is CASSRGNTGANVLTF. CDR3 bases: TGCGCCAGCAGCCGGGGGAACACTGGGGCCAACGTCCTGACTTTC.

This chain joins TRBV29-1 and TRBJ1-1; 10 nucleotides agree with TRBD1. Germline CDR1 reads SQVTM; CDR2 reads ANQGSEA. The CDR3 sequence is 13 residues long. Trimming removed 1 base from V and 6 bases from J; junction bases left unmatched: 2. CDR3 protein: CSVEGDRGAEAFF. CDR3 DNA sequence: TGCAGCGTTGAAGGGGACAGGGGCGCTGAAGCTTTCTTT.

This clonotype was observed many times. This rearrangement joins TRBV12-3 or TRBV12-4 to TRBJ2-7; D ambiguous. V was pared by 2 bases and J by 5 bases, with 10 bases between. The CDR3 has 13 amino acids. The CDR3 spells CASSLSRRHEQYF. The DNA of the CDR3 is TGTGCCAGCAGTTTAAGCAGGCGGCACGAGCAGTACTTC.

This clonotype was observed at least ten times. Here the CDR3 DNA reads TGTGCCAGCAGTTCCGCCTACGAGCAGTACTTC. This translates into CASSSAYEQYF. The chain employs TRBV27 and TRBJ2-7; D gene ambiguous. The CDR3 contains 11 residues. V was clipped by 4 bases and J by 2 bases, with 3 bases between them. Germline CDR1 reads MNHEY; CDR2 reads SMNVEV (reference sequence).

There are many counts of this clonotype. V and J are TRBV5-1 and TRBJ1-2; D is perhaps TRBD1 (6 bases). The V gene lost 3 bases and the J gene lost 3 bases, with 15 bases spanning the gap. The CDR3 has 15 amino acids. The germline V gene encodes CDR1 SGHRS and CDR2 YFSETQ. The CDR3 DNA reads as TGCGCCAGCAGCTCCCGGGTTGGGGGCGACTATGGCTACACCTTC. Translated, it gives CASSSRVGGDYGYTF.

As concerns this clonotype: A read error may explain this, as a much larger clone is one base away. J is TRBJ2-6 and V is TRBV10-3; 7 bases agree with TRBD1. Germline V gene sequence: CDR1 ENHRY, CDR2 SYGVKD. CDR3 length: 18 amino acids. The CDR3 loop reads CANYRGVQNDSGANGLTF. As DNA, the CDR3 is TGTGCCAATTACAGGGGTGTGCAGAATGACTCTGGGGCCAACGGCCTGACTTTC.

This clonotype was observed many times. V and J are TRBV7-9 and TRBJ2-7; D unclear. Looked up from germline, CDR1 is SEHNR and CDR2 is FQNEAQ (reference sequence). The length of the CDR3 is 17 residues. Trimming removed 1 base at V and 2 bases at J, with 18 bases between. The CDR3 DNA sequence: TGTGCCAGCAGCTTAGACAGTCTTGGCGGTAGAACCTACGAGCAGTACTTC. Protein sequence: CASSLDSLGGRTYEQYF.

This clonotype was found many times. The rearrangement uses TRBV12-3 or TRBV12-4 and TRBJ2-3; weak D call: TRBD2 (5 bases). V was clipped by 5 bases and J by 4 bases, with 16 bases between them. This CDR3 has 15 residues. CDR3 sequence (DNA): TGTGCCAGCAGTCCCCGAGCGGAATCCCCAGATACGCAGTATTTT. Translation gives CASSPRAESPDTQYF.

This clonotype was observed many times. The rearrangement uses TRBV9 and TRBJ1-1, with 10 bases lining up with TRBD1. Trimming removed 1 base from V and 8 bases from J; junction bases left unmatched: 5. The CDR3 length is 14 residues. Germline V gene data show CDR1 as SGDLS and CDR2 as YYNGEE. This CDR3 reads CASSVTGTGVEAFF. Here the CDR3 DNA reads TGTGCCAGCAGCGTAACCGGGACAGGGGTAGAAGCTTTCTTT. Based on the CDR3 plus reference TRBV9 and TRBJ1-1, the full variable domain is DSGVTQTPKHLITATGQRVTLRCSPRSGDLSVYWYQQSLDQGLQFLIQYYNGEERAKGNILERFSAQQFPDLHSELNLSSLELGDSALYFCASSVTGTGVEAFFGQGTRLTVV.

In its sample, this clonotype was seen many times. This chain connects TRBV6-2 or TRBV6-3 to TRBJ2-1; no clear D gene. Germline V gene sequence: CDR1 MNHEY, CDR2 SVGEGT. The CDR3 sequence is 16 residues long. V was trimmed by 2 bases and J by 6 bases, leaving 17 bases between them. In nucleotides, the CDR3 is TGTGCCAGCAGTTACATACCGTTAAAGCCTGGCAATGAGCAGTTCTTC. Its protein is CASSYIPLKPGNEQFF.